The rows below give T cell receptor beta chains drawn from one sample of a study of T-cell memory formation after mild COVID-19. TCRdb independently ran MiXCR on the 5' RACE reads; one entry per CDR3 protein. Here the sample spans 75,000 to 90,000 distinct CDR3 sequences, over 11% being singletons. Sequenced: PBMCs or a T cell subset sorted from them (not recorded which). Every receptor here comes from an adult woman who had mild COVID-19 (a few samples of this study predate the infection). Cell type and time point are not known. CDR3s include the opening cysteine and the closing phenylalanine or tryptophan. The D gene is left open where the match is weak. Only some rows state a clone size, as once, few, many or a class for expanded clones.

TRBV5-6	NA	TRBJ2-1	NA	CASSHGDYNEQFF	TGTGCCAGCAGCCACGGGGACTACAATGAGCAGTTCTTC
TRBV9	NA	TRBJ2-1	few	CASSVGGQLSYNEQFF	TGTGCCAGCAGCGTAGGGGGGCAACTCTCCTACAATGAGCAGTTCTTC
TRBV9	NA	TRBJ1-4	NA	CASSVQDSLLEKLFF	TGTGCCAGCAGCGTACAGGACAGCCTCCTTGAAAAACTGTTTTTT
TRBV4-3	TRBD2	TRBJ2-1	medium-sized	CASSQDHETSAYNEQFF	TGCGCCAGCAGCCAAGATCATGAGACTAGCGCGTACAATGAGCAGTTCTTC
TRBV7-9	NA	TRBJ2-2	NA	CASSLAHNSRGAGELFF	TGTGCCAGCAGCTTAGCGCACAATTCAAGAGGGGCCGGGGAGCTGTTTTTT
TRBV7-9	NA	TRBJ1-1	NA	CASNAGALEVFF	TGTGCCAGCAACGCAGGGGCTTTGGAGGTTTTCTTT
TRBV5-1	NA	TRBJ2-5	few	CASSSLGHPRQETQYF	TGCGCCAGCAGCTCCCTGGGACATCCCCGCCAAGAGACCCAGTACTTC
TRBV7-9	NA	TRBJ2-5	many	CASSLSTQETQYF	TGTGCCAGCAGCTTATCCACCCAAGAGACCCAGTACTTC
TRBV12-3/TRBV12-4	NA	TRBJ1-2	NA	CDSSPMVSYTF	TGTGACAGCAGTCCCATGGTAAGCTACACCTTC
TRBV12-3/TRBV12-4	NA	TRBJ2-7	NA	CASSFTGKEQYF	TGTGCCAGCAGTTTTACAGGGAAAGAGCAGTACTTC
TRBV5-6	NA	TRBJ2-1	few	CASSLDVGVQFF	TGTGCCAGCAGCTTGGACGTCGGGGTGCAGTTCTTC
TRBV24-1	TRBD1	TRBJ2-7	few	CATSAGQASGQYF	TGTGCCACCAGTGCTGGACAGGCATCGGGGCAGTACTTC
TRBV18	NA	TRBJ2-2	few	CASSPPYRDTGELFF	TGTGCCAGCTCACCACCTTACCGGGACACCGGGGAGCTGTTTTTT
TRBV24-1	NA	TRBJ2-1	NA	CATSDFFGGTYNAQFF	TGTGCCACCAGTGATTTCTTCGGGGGAACCTACAATGCGCAGTTCTTC
TRBV27	NA	TRBJ1-2	NA	CASSSLGGASRGYTF	TGTGCCAGCAGTTCCCTCGGGGGGGCATCTCGGGGCTACACCTTC
TRBV4-1	NA	TRBJ2-7	few	CASSQFLQGDYSYEQYF	TGCGCCAGCAGCCAATTCTTACAGGGGGACTACTCCTACGAGCAGTACTTC